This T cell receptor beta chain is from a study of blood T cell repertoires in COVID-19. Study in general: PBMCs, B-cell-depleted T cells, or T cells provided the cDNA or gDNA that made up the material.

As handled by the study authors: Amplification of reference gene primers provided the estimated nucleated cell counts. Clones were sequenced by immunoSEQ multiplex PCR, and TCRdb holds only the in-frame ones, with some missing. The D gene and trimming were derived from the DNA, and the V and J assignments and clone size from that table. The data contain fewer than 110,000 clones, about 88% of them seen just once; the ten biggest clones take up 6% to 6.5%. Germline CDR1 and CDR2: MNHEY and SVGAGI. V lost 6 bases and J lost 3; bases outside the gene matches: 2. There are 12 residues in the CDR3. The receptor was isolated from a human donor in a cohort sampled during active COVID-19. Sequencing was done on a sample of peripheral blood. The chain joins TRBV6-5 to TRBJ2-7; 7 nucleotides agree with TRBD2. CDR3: CASRSGIYEQYF. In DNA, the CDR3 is TGTGCCAGCAGGAGCGGGATCTACGAGCAGTACTTC.